This entry describes one TCR beta chain. In the original processing: Amplification with reference gene primers provided the estimates of nucleated cell counts. TCRdb keeps only in-frame clones here, not all; method: immunoSEQ multiplex PCR. The D gene and trimming were derived from the DNA, and the V and J assignments and clone size from that table. Of roughly 120,000 clones in the sample, less than 85% are singletons; the top ten hold 2% to 2.5%. Germline V gene lookup returns CDR1 SGHTA and CDR2 FQGTGA. The V gene lost 5 bases and the J gene lost 9 bases, with 14 bases spanning the gap. The CDR3 has 13 residues. The entry originates in a study of blood T cell repertoires in COVID-19. For the study at large: The samples span acute and convalescent COVID-19 from the United States, Italy and Spain. Sources were T cells, B-cell-depleted T cells, or PBMCs; the material itself was cDNA or gDNA.

The source is a man aged 25-45 years with acute or convalescent COVID-19. The chain has TRBV7-3 and TRBJ2-4, with D possibly TRBD2 on 6 matching bases. The sample taken for sequencing was peripheral blood. CDR3 residues: CASSPGRGGIQYF. Here the CDR3 DNA reads TGTGCCAGCAGCCCCGGGAGAGGTGGCATTCAGTACTTC.